Listed below are T cell receptor beta chains from one sample, sequenced in a study of CXCR3-negative and CXCR3-positive naive CD8 T cells. TCRdb re-called the 5' RACE reads; one entry per CDR3 protein, DNA not given. The sample table includes 100,000 to 150,000 distinct CDR3 sequences. Sequenced sample: naive CXCR3- CD8+ T cells from blood. All receptors come from a human donor in good health. Some clones in this sample may be carry-over from other donors' samples. CDR3s include the opening cysteine and the closing phenylalanine or tryptophan. Fields, in order: J gene, V gene, CDR3 protein.

TRBJ2-7 | TRBV4-1 | CASSPYSGAHEQYF
TRBJ2-1 | TRBV29-1 | CSVTTGTGTYNEQFF
TRBJ1-6 | TRBV7-9 | CASSIRPGQGDSPLHF
TRBJ2-3 | TRBV28 | CASSPTSSDTQYF
TRBJ1-5 | TRBV10-3 | CAISENDRVMRNQPQHF
TRBJ1-4 | TRBV3-1 | CASSQEVATNEKLFF
TRBJ2-2 | TRBV20-1 | CSAKLAGPNTGELFF
TRBJ2-1 | TRBV9 | CASSSRDRVSAEQFF
TRBJ1-1 | TRBV5-1 | CASKGTPRGNTEAFF
TRBJ2-7 | TRBV9 | CASSDGQGPYEQYF
TRBJ2-2 | TRBV6-1 | CASSERRQGPTGELFF
TRBJ2-5 | TRBV7-9 | CASSSLPLTSGGEETQYF
TRBJ2-1 | TRBV24-1 | CATRQGTSGEEQFF
TRBJ2-3 | TRBV7-8 | CASSLVGTSTDTQYF
TRBJ2-7 | TRBV29-1 | CSVIQGMSEQYF
TRBJ1-1 | TRBV9 | CASSVGKNTEAFF
TRBJ2-5 | TRBV28 | CASSHRRVQETQYF
TRBJ1-2 | TRBV29-1 | CSDETENYGYTF
TRBJ1-1 | TRBV6-5 | CASSPPRGLNTEAFF
TRBJ2-7 | TRBV7-9 | CASSHQLAQSSYEQYF
TRBJ2-7 | TRBV18 | CASSPRDRYAEQYF
TRBJ2-3 | TRBV28 | CASSFFAELRTDTQYF
TRBJ2-3 | TRBV28 | CASSTGVGPDTQYF
TRBJ2-3 | TRBV5-6 | CASSLVLAGALTDTQYF
TRBJ2-1 | TRBV28 | CASRPPGLAGSYNEQFF
TRBJ2-1 | TRBV11-2 | CASSLVRGGVNEQFF
TRBJ2-7 | TRBV7-9 | CASSTPLASERDYPYEQYF
TRBJ1-2 | TRBV15 | CATSRDSGPTVGYGYTF